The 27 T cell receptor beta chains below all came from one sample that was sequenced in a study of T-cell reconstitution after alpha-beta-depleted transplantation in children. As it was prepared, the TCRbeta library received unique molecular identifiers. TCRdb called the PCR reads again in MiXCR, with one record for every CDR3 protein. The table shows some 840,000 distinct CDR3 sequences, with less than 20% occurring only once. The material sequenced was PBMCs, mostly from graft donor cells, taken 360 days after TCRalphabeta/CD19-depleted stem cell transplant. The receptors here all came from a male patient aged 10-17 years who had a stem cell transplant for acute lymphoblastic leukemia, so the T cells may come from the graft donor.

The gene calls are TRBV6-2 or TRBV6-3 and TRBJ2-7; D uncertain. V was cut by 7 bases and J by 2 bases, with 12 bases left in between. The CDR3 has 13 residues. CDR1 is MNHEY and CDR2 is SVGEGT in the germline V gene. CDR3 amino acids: CASNLLSPYEQYF. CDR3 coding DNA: TGTGCCAGCAACCTTTTGTCCCCCTACGAGCAGTACTTC.

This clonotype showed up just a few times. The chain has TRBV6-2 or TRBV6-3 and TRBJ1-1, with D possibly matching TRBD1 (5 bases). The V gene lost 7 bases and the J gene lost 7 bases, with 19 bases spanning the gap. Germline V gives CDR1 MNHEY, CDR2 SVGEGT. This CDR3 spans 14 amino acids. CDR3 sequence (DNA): TGTGCCAGCACCCACAAGGGACGACAGCTTGAAGCTTTCTTT. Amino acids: CASTHKGRQLEAFF.

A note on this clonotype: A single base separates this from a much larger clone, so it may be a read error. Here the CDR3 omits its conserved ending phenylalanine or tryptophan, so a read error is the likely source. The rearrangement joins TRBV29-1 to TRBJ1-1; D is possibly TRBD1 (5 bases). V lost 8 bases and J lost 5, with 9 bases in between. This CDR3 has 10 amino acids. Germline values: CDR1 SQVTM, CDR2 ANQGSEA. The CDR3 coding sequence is TGCAGCTTGGGGGGGACTGAAGCTTTCTCT. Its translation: CSLGGTEAFS.

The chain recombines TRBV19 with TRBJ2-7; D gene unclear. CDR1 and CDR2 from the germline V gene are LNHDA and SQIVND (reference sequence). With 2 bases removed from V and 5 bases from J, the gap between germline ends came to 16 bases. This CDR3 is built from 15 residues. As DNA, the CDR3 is TGTGCCAGTAGTATAAGTAGAGCGCTCGAGGACGAGCAGTACTTC. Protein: CASSISRALEDEQYF. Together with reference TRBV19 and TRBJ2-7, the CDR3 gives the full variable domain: DGGITQSPKYLFRKEGQNVTLSCEQNLNHDAMYWYRQDPGQGLRLIYYSQIVNDFQKGDIAEGYSVSREKKESFPLTVTSAQKNPTAFYLCASSISRALEDEQYFGPGTRLTVT.

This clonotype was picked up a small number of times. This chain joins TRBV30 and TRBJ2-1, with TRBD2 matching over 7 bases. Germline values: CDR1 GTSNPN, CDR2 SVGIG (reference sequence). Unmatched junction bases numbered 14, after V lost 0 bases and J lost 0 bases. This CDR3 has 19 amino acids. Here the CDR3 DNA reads TGTGCCTGGAGTGTAATCTCGTCTAGGCGGGGGAGCTCCTACAATGAGCAGTTCTTC. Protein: CAWSVISSRRGSSYNEQFF. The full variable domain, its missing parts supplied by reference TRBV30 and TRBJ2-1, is SQTIHQWPATLVQPVGSPLSLECTVEGTSNPNLYWYRQAAGRGLQLLFYSVGIGQISSEVPQNLSASRPQDRQFILSSKKLLLSDSGFYLCAWSVISSRRGSSYNEQFFGPGTRLTVL.

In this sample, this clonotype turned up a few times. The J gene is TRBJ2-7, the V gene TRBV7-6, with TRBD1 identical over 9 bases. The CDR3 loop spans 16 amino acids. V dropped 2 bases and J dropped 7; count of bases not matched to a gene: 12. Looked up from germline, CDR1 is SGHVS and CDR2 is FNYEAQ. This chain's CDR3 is CASSLNFRTGAREQYF. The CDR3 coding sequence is TGTGCCAGCAGCTTAAATTTCAGGACAGGGGCCCGGGAGCAGTACTTC.

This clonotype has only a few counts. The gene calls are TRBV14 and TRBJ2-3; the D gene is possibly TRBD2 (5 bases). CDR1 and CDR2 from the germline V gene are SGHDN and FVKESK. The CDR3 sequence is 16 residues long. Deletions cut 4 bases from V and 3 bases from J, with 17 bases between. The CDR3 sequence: CASSRLDYFRTDTQYF. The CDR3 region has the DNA TGTGCCAGCAGCCGCCTAGACTACTTTCGGACAGATACGCAGTATTTT.

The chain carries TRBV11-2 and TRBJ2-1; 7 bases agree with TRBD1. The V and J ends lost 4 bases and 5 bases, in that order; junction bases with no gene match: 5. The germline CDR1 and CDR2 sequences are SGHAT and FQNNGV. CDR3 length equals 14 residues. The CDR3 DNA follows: TGTGCCAGCAGCTCGTGGACAGGCAACAATGAGCAGTTCTTC. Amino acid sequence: CASSSWTGNNEQFF.

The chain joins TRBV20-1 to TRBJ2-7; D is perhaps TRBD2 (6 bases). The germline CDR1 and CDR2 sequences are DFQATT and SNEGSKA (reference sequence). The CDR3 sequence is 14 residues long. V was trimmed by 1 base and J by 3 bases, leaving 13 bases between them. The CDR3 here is CSARAPGDFYEQYF. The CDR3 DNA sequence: TGCAGTGCTAGAGCCCCGGGGGACTTCTACGAGCAGTACTTC.

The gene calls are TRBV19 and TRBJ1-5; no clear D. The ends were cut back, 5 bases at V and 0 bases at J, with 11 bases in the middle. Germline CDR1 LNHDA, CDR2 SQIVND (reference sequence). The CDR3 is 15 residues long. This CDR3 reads CASSHVKDSNQPQHF. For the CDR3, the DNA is TGTGCCAGTAGTCACGTTAAGGATAGCAATCAGCCCCAGCATTTT.

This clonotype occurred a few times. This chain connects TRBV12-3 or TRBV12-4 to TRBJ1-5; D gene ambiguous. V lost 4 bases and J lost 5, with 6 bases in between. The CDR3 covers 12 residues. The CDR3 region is CASSSPYQPQHF. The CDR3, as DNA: TGTGCCAGCAGTTCACCTTATCAGCCCCAGCATTTT.

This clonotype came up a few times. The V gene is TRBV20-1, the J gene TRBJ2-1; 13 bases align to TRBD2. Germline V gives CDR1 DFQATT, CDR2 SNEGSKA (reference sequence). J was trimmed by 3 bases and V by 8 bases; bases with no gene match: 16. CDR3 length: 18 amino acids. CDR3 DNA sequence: TGCAGTACCATCGGGACTAGCGGGAAGGGGGGAGGCTACAATGAGCAGTTCTTC. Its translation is CSTIGTSGKGGGYNEQFF.

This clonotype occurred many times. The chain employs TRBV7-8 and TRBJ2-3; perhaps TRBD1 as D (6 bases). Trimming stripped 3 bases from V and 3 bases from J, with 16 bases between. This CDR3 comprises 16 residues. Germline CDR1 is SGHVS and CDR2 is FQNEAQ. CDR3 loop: CASSLARVRGTDTQYF. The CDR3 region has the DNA TGTGCCAGCAGCTTGGCTCGGGTGAGGGGGACAGATACGCAGTATTTT.

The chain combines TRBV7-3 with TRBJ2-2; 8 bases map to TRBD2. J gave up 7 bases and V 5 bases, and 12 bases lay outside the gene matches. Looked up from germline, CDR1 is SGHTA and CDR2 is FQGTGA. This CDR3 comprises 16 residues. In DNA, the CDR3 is TGTGCCAGCAGCCCCCGAGCGGGGGCGTCGGTCGGGGAGCTGTTTTTT. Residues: CASSPRAGASVGELFF.

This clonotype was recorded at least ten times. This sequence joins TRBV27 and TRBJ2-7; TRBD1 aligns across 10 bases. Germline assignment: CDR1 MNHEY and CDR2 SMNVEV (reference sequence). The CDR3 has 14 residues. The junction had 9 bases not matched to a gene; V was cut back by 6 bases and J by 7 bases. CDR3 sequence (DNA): TGTGCCAGCAGCCCCGGGACAGGGGTAGGTGAGCAGTACTTC. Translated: CASSPGTGVGEQYF.

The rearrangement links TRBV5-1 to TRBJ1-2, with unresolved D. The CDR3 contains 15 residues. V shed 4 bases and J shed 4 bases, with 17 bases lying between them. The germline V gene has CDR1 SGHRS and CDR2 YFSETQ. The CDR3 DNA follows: TGCGCCAGCAGCCCTACCGCGGAAACGATCTATGGCTACACCTTC. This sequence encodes CASSPTAETIYGYTF. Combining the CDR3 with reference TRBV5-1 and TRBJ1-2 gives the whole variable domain KAGVTQTPRYLIKTRGQQVTLSCSPISGHRSVSWYQQTPGQGLQFLFEYFSETQRNKGNFPGRFSGRQFSNSRSEMNVSTLELGDSALYLCASSPTAETIYGYTFGSGTRLTVV.

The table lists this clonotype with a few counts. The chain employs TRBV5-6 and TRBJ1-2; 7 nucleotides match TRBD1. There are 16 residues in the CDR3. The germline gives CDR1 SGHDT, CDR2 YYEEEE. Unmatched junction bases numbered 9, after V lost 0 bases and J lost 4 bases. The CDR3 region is CASSLGMDRLRYGYTF. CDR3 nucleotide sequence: TGTGCCAGCAGCTTGGGAATGGACAGGCTCCGCTATGGCTACACCTTC.

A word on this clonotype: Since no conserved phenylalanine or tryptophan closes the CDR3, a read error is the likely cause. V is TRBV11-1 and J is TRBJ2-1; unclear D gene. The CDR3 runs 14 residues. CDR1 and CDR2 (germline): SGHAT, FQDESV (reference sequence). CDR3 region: CASSFLTSSNEQFS. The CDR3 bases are TGTGCCAGCAGCTTCTTGACCTCCTCCAATGAGCAGTTCTCC.

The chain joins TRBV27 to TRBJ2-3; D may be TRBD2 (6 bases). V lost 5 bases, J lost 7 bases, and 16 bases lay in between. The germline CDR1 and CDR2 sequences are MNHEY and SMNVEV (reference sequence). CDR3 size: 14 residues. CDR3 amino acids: CASSEWDLAHTQYF. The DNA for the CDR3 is TGTGCCAGCAGTGAATGGGACTTGGCACATACGCAGTATTTT.

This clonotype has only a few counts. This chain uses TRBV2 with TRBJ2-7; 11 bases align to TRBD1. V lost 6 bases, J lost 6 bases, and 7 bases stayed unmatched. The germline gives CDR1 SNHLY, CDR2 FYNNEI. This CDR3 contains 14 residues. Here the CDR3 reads CASSDRTGGGEQYF. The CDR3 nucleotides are TGTGCCAGCAGCGACAGGACAGGGGGCGGCGAGCAGTACTTC.

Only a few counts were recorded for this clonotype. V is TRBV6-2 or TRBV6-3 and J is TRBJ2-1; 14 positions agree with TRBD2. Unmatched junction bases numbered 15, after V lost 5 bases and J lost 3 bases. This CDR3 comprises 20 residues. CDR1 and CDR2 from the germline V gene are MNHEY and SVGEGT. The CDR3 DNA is TGTGCCAGCAGTCCACAATACTTGGGGACTAGCGGGAGCGGCTACAATGAGCAGTTCTTC. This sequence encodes CASSPQYLGTSGSGYNEQFF.

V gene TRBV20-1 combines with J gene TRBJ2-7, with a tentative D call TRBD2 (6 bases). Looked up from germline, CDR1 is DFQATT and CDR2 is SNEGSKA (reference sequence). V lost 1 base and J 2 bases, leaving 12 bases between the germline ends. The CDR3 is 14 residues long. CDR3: CSARAAGNAYEQYF. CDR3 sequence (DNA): TGCAGTGCTAGAGCGGCGGGGAACGCCTACGAGCAGTACTTC.

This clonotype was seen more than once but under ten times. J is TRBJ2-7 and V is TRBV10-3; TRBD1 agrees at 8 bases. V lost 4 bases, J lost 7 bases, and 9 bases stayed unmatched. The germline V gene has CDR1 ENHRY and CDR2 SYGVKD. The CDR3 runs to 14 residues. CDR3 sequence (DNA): TGTGCCATCAGTGTCGGACAGGGCCTACGGGAGCAGTACTTC. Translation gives CAISVGQGLREQYF.

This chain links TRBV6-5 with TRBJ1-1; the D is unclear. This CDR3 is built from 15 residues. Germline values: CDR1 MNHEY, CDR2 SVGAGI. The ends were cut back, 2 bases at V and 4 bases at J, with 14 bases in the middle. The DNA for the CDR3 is TGTGCCAGCAGTTACGAGCCGACCCCGGTCACTGAAGCTTTCTTT. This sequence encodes CASSYEPTPVTEAFF.

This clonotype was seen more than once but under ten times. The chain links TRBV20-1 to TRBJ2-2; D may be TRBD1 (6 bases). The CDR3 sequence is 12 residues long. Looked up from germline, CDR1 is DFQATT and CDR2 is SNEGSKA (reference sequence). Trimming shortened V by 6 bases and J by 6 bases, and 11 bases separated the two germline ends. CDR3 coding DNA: TGCAGTGCCGAGGGGGTCGCCGGGGAGCTGTTTTTT. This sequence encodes CSAEGVAGELFF.

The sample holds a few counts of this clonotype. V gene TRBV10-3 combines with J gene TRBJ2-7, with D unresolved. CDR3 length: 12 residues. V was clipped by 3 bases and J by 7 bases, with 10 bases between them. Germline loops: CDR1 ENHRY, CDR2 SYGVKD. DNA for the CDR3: TGTGCCATCAGTGAAGAAAAGTTTGAGCAGTACTTC. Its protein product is CAISEEKFEQYF.

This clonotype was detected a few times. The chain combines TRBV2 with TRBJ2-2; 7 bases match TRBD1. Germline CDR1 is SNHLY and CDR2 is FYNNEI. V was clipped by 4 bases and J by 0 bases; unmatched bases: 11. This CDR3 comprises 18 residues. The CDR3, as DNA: TGTGCCAGCAGTGCCCCGGACAGGTTCCCCCCGAACACCGGGGAGCTGTTTTTT. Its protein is CASSAPDRFPPNTGELFF.